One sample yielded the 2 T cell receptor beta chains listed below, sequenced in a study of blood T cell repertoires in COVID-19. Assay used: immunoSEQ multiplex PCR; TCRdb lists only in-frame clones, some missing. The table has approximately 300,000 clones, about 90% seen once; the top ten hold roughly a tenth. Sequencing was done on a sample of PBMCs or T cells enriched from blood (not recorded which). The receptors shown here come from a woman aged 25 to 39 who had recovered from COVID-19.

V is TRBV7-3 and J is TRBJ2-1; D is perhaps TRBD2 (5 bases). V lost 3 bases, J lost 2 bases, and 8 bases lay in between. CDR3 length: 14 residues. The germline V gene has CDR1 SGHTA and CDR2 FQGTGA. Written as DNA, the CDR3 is TGTGCCAGCAGCTTGAGAGGGCCCTACAATGAGCAGTTCTTC. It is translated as CASSLRGPYNEQFF.

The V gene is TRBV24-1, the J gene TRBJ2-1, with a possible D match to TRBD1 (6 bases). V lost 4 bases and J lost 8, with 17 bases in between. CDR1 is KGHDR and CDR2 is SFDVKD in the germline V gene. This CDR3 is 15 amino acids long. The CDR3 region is CATSDQKQGFDEQFF. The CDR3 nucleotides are TGTGCCACCAGTGACCAAAAACAGGGTTTCGATGAGCAGTTCTTC.